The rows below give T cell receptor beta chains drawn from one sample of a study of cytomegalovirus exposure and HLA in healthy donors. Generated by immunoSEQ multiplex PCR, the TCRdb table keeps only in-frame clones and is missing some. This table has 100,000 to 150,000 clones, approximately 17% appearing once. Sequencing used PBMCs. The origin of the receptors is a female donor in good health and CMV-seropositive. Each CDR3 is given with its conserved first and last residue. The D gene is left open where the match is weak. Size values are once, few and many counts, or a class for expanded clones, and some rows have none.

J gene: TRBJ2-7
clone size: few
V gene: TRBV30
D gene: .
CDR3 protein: CAWGRGGGSYEQYF
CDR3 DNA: TGTGCCTGGGGAAGGGGAGGAGGCTCCTACGAGCAGTACTTC

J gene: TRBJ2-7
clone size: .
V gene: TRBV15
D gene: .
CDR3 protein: CATSRVAHTYEQYF
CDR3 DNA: TGTGCCACCAGCAGAGTCGCACATACCTACGAGCAGTACTTC

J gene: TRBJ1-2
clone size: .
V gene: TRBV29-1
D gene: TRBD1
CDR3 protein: CSVEVTRTGEGYTF
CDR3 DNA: TGCAGCGTTGAAGTTACCCGGACAGGGGAGGGCTACACCTTC

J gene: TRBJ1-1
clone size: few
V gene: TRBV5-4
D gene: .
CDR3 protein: CASSHQDRTNTEAFF
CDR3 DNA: TGTGCCAGCAGCCATCAAGACAGGACGAACACTGAAGCTTTCTTT

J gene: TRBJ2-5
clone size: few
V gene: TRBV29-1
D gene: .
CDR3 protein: CSLWGGGETQYF
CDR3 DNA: TGCAGCTTATGGGGAGGGGGTGAGACCCAGTACTTC

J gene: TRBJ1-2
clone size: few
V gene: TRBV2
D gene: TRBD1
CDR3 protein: CASSGGGQGYYGYTF
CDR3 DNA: TGTGCCAGCAGTGGGGGGGGACAGGGATACTATGGCTACACCTTC

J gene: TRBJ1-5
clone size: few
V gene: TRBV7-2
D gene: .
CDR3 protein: CASSSDRGRQPQHF
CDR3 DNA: TGTGCCAGCAGTTCGGACAGAGGTCGTCAGCCCCAGCATTTT

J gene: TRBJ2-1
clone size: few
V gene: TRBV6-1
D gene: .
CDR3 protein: CASRAGPTYNEQFF
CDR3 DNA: TGTGCCAGCAGAGCGGGCCCCACCTACAATGAGCAGTTCTTC

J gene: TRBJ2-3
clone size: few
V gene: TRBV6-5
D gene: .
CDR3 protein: CASSLLGGGDTQYF
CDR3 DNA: TGTGCCAGCAGTTTATTAGGGGGTGGAGATACGCAGTATTTT

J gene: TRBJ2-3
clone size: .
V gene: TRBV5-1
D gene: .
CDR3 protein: CASSFDSLKSTDTQYF
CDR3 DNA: TGCGCCAGCAGCTTTGATAGTCTTAAGAGCACAGATACGCAGTATTTT

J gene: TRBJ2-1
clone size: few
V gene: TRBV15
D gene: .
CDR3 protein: CATSRGGGLSGPYNEQFF
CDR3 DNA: TGTGCCACCAGCAGAGGAGGGGGCTTGAGCGGGCCGTACAATGAGCAGTTCTTC

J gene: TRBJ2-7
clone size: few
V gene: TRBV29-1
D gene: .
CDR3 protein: CSGFLRGGTQLYEQYF
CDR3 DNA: TGCAGCGGGTTCCTTCGGGGAGGCACACAGCTCTACGAGCAGTACTTC

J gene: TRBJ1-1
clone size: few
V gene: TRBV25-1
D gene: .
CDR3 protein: CASSDSRFGTEAFF
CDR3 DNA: TGTGCCAGCAGTGATTCTCGGTTCGGCACTGAAGCTTTCTTT

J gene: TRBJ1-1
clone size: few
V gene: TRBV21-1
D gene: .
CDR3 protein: CAINYYRVRHTEAFF
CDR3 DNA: TGTGCCATCAACTACTACAGGGTTCGGCACACTGAAGCTTTCTTT

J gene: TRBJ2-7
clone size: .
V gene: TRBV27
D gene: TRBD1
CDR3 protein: CASSLLGQGYEQYF
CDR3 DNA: TGTGCCAGCAGTTTATTGGGACAGGGGTACGAGCAGTACTTC

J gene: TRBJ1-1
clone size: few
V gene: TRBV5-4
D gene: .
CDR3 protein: CASRPYFGTEAFF
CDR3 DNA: TGTGCCAGCAGGCCCTACTTCGGCACTGAAGCTTTCTTT

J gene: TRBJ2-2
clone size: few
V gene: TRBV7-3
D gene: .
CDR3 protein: CASRKDYRNTGELFF
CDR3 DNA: TGTGCCAGCAGAAAGGACTACCGAAACACCGGGGAGCTGTTTTTT

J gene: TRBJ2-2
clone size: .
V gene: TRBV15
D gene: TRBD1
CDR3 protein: CATSGGQGYHTGELFF
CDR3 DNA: TGTGCCACCAGCGGGGGACAGGGTTATCACACCGGGGAGCTGTTTTTT

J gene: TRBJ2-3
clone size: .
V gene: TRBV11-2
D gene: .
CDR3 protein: CASETGDTQYF
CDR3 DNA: TGTGCCAGCGAGACAGGCGATACGCAGTATTTT

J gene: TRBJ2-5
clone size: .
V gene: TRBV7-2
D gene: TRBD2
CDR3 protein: CASSLLAGGPRETQYF
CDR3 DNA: TGTGCCAGCAGCTTACTAGCGGGGGGGCCGAGGGAGACCCAGTACTTC

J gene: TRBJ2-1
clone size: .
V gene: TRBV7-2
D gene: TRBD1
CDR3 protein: CASSLGGWDRGQYNEQFF
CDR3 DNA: TGTGCCAGCAGCTTAGGAGGATGGGACAGGGGGCAGTACAATGAGCAGTTCTTC

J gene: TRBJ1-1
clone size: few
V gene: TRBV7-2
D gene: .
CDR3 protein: CASSPLRGAEAFF
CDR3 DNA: TGTGCCAGCAGCCCGCTCCGGGGGGCTGAAGCTTTCTTT

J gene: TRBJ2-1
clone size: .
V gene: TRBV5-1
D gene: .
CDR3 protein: CASLGGGTGYNEQFF
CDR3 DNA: TGCGCCAGCTTAGGCGGGGGGACAGGGTACAATGAGCAGTTCTTC

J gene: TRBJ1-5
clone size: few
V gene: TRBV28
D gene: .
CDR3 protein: CASSFSVYSNQPQHF
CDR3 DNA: TGTGCCAGCAGTTTCTCAGTTTATAGCAATCAGCCCCAGCATTTT

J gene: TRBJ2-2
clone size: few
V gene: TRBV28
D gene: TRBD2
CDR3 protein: CASSLELAGLGGTGELFF
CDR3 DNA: TGTGCCAGCAGTTTGGAACTAGCGGGATTGGGCGGGACCGGGGAGCTGTTTTTT

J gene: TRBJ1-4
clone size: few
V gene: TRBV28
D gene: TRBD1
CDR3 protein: CASSSYGTGGEKLFF
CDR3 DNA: TGTGCCAGCAGCTCTTACGGGACAGGGGGTGAAAAACTGTTTTTT

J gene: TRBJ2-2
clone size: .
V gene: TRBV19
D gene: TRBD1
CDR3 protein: CASGRQGVGTGELFF
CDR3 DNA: TGTGCCAGTGGTAGGCAGGGGGTTGGCACCGGGGAGCTGTTTTTT

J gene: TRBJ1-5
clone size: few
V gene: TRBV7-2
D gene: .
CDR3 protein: CASSLEGSNQPQHF
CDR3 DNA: TGTGCCAGCAGCTTAGAGGGGAGCAATCAGCCCCAGCATTTT

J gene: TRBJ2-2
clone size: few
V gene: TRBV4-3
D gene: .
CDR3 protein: CASSQQTTTGELFF
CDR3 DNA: TGCGCCAGCAGCCAACAGACGACTACCGGGGAGCTGTTTTTT

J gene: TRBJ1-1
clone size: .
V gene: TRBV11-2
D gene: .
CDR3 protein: CASSLDRGSPEAFF
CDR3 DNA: TGTGCCAGCAGCTTAGATCGAGGAAGCCCTGAAGCTTTCTTT

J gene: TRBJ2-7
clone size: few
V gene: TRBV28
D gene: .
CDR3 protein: CASSQVPSYEQYF
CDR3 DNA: TGTGCCAGCAGCCAGGTCCCATCCTACGAGCAGTACTTC

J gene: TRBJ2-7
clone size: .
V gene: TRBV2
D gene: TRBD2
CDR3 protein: CASSGGLDSGEQYF
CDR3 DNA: TGTGCCAGCAGTGGGGGACTAGACTCTGGCGAGCAGTACTTC

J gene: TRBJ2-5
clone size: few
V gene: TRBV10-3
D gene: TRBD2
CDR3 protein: CAITSGGGETQYF
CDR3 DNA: TGTGCCATCACCTCGGGGGGAGGAGAGACCCAGTACTTC

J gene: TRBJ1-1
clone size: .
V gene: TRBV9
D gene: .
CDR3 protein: CASTGGRDMNTEAFF
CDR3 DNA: TGTGCCAGCACGGGGGGCAGGGACATGAACACTGAAGCTTTCTTT

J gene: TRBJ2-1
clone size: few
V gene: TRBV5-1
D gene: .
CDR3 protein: CASSLIENEQFF
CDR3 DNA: TGCGCCAGCAGCTTGATTGAGAATGAGCAGTTCTTC

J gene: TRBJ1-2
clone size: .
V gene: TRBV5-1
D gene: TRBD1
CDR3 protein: CASSSTGTGDGYTF
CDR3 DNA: TGCGCCAGCAGCTCAACCGGGACAGGAGACGGCTACACCTTC

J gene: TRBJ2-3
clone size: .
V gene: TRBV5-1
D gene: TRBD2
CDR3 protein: CASSPGTSGTDTQYF
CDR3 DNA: TGCGCCAGCAGCCCCGGGACTAGCGGCACAGATACGCAGTATTTT

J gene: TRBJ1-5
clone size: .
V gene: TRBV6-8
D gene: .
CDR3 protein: CASTKLGRFPGGWYQPQHF
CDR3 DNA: TGTGCCAGCACCAAGCTGGGCAGATTTCCTGGGGGGTGGTATCAGCCCCAGCATTTT

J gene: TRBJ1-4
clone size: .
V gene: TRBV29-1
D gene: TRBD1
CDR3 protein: CSVRQGYNEKLFF
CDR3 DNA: TGCAGCGTGAGACAGGGGTATAATGAAAAACTGTTTTTT

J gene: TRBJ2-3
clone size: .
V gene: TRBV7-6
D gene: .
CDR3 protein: CASSLQLADTQYF
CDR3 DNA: TGTGCCAGCAGCTTGCAGCTAGCAGATACGCAGTATTTT

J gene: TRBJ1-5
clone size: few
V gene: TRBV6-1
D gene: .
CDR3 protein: CASSEVGLSGQPQHF
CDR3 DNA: TGTGCCAGCAGTGAAGTTGGGCTAAGCGGACAGCCCCAGCATTTT

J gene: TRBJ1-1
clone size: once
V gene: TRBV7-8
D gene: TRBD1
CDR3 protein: CASSTLDRDTEAFF
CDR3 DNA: TGTGCCAGCAGCACCTTGGACAGGGACACTGAAGCTTTCTTT

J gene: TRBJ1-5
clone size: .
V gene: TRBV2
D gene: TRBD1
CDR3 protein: CASRDREWQPQHF
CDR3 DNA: TGTGCCAGCAGGGACAGGGAATGGCAGCCCCAGCATTTT

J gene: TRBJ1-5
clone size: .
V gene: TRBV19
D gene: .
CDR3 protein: CASKRIGLTGGRGNQPQHF
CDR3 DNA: TGTGCCAGTAAACGGATTGGGTTAACTGGAGGTAGAGGCAATCAGCCCCAGCATTTT